These T cell receptor beta chains were read from a single sample in a study of CD8+ T cells in alopecia areata. Only in-frame clones appear in the TCRdb table, and some are missing; sequencing was by immunoSEQ multiplex PCR. Of 170,000 or so clones in the sample, around three fifths are singletons; the top ten hold roughly 15%. Sequencing was performed on CD4+ T cells sorted from blood, taken at week 0. The receptor source for this set is a human donor with alopecia areata. The CDR3 runs from the conserved cysteine through the conserved F or W. Fields, in order: V gene, J gene, D gene, clone size, CDR3 DNA, CDR3 protein. A D gene is named only where the DNA matches it firmly. Clone size is stated in some rows and not others, as once, few, many or a class when expanded.

TRBV5-6	TRBJ1-6	-	-	TGTGCCAGCAGCTTAGATGGACGGAATAATTCACCCCTCCACTTT	CASSLDGRNNSPLHF
TRBV7-2	TRBJ2-7	-	-	TGTGCCAGCAGCTCCTCCGCCGGGATCTACGAGCAGTACTTC	CASSSSAGIYEQYF
TRBV29-1	TRBJ2-5	-	few	TGCAGCGTTGAAACCCACCGCCAAGAGACCCAGTACTTC	CSVETHRQETQYF
TRBV30	TRBJ1-5	-	few	TGTGCCTGGAGTCTGACGGGAATCAATCAGCCCCAGCATTTT	CAWSLTGINQPQHF
TRBV18	TRBJ2-7	-	few	TGTGCCAGCTCATCCGACAATCCCTACGAGCAGTACTTC	CASSSDNPYEQYF
TRBV25-1	TRBJ2-2	-	-	TGTGCCAGCAGTGCCGGACAGCTATTGAACACCGGGGAGCTGTTTTTT	CASSAGQLLNTGELFF
TRBV30	TRBJ2-7	-	-	TGTGCCTGGAGTACCGGGACTTACTACGAGCAGTACTTC	CAWSTGTYYEQYF
TRBV11-2	TRBJ1-2	-	-	TGTGCCAGCAGCTTAGGCGACACTTCCCACTACACCTTC	CASSLGDTSHYTF
TRBV2	TRBJ2-2	TRBD2	-	TGTGCCAGCAGCGCCCAGCCGGGACTAGCGAACACCGGGGAGCTGTTTTTT	CASSAQPGLANTGELFF
TRBV4-1	TRBJ2-7	-	-	TGCGCCAGCAGCACCCCGGGCGGCTACGAGCAGTACTTC	CASSTPGGYEQYF
TRBV11-2	TRBJ2-2	-	once	TGTGCCAGCAGCTTATACGGGGAGCTGTTTTTT	CASSLYGELFF
TRBV30	TRBJ2-6	TRBD1	-	TGTGCCTGGAGGACAGGGTTTACTGGGGCCAACGTCCTGACTTTC	CAWRTGFTGANVLTF
TRBV30	TRBJ1-6	-	-	TGTGCCTGGAGTGTCTGGGACTATAATTCACCCCTCCACTTT	CAWSVWDYNSPLHF
TRBV25-1	TRBJ2-3	TRBD1	-	TGTGCCAGTACGGACACGGGACAGGGGTGGACAGATACGCAGTATTTT	CASTDTGQGWTDTQYF
TRBV5-1	TRBJ1-1	-	-	TGCGCCAGCAGGCCAGGGTTGAGCACTGAAGCTTTCTTT	CASRPGLSTEAFF
TRBV14	TRBJ2-6	-	-	TGTGCCAGCAGCCAGCAACACAGATTCTCTGGGGCCAACGTCCTGACTTTC	CASSQQHRFSGANVLTF
TRBV30	TRBJ1-4	-	-	TGTGCCAGCAGCTGGGTGAAAAATGAAAAACTGTTTTTT	CASSWVKNEKLFF
TRBV6-1	TRBJ1-1	-	-	TGTGCCAGCAGTGTTCGACAGCTCCCGGCAACTGAAGCTTTCTTT	CASSVRQLPATEAFF
TRBV29-1	TRBJ2-3	TRBD2	-	TGCAGCGTCCTCAAGACCCAAATAGCGGGTACGCAGTATTTT	CSVLKTQIAGTQYF
TRBV6-5	TRBJ2-1	-	-	TGTGCCAGCAGGCAGGGGAATAGCGATGAGCAGTTCTTC	CASRQGNSDEQFF
TRBV5-6	TRBJ1-4	-	-	TGTGCCAGCAGCTTGTCCGCAGGGGAAAAACTGTTTTTT	CASSLSAGEKLFF
TRBV5-6	TRBJ2-6	TRBD1	-	TGTGCCAGCAGCTTCGAGGACAGGGGTGGGGCCAACGTCCTGACTTTC	CASSFEDRGGANVLTF
TRBV9	TRBJ2-5	-	-	TGTGCCAGCAGCGCGTCCCCCCACGTGGACCAAGAGACCCAGTACTTC	CASSASPHVDQETQYF
TRBV6-1	TRBJ1-1	-	-	TGTGCCAGCCGCGTGGCCAGAAACGCTGAAGCTTTCTTT	CASRVARNAEAFF
TRBV29-1	TRBJ2-7	-	-	TGCAGCGTTGGCAGGGGTTACGAGCAGTACTTC	CSVGRGYEQYF
TRBV5-8	TRBJ1-2	-	-	TGTGCCAGCACCCCCGGAATCTATGGCTACACCTTC	CASTPGIYGYTF
TRBV7-9	TRBJ1-1	-	-	TGTGCCAGCAGCTTAGAAGTGGGCACTGAAGCTTTCTTT	CASSLEVGTEAFF
TRBV25-1	TRBJ2-5	-	few	TGTGCCAGCAGTGAATCCGAGACCCAGTACTTC	CASSESETQYF
TRBV29-1	TRBJ2-6	-	-	TGCAGCGTAGGTCCGTCCCCGGGCGGCTCTGGGGCCAACGTCCTGACTTTC	CSVGPSPGGSGANVLTF
TRBV7-6	TRBJ2-2	-	-	TGTGCCAGCAGCTTCGAAGCGAACACCGGGGAGCTGTTTTTT	CASSFEANTGELFF
TRBV30	TRBJ2-7	-	-	TGTGCCTGGAGTCGCACCACCCGCCTCTCCTACGAGCAGTACTTC	CAWSRTTRLSYEQYF
TRBV21-1	TRBJ2-3	-	few	TGTGCCACCTTAGCGGAGCTCACAGATACGCAGTATTTT	CATLAELTDTQYF
TRBV5-1	TRBJ2-2	-	-	TGCGCCAGCAGCTTGGGAAGAGACACCGGGGAGCTGTTTTTT	CASSLGRDTGELFF
TRBV11-2	TRBJ1-1	-	many	TGTGCCAGCAGTCTACAAGCACAGAAAAACACTGAAGCTTTCTTT	CASSLQAQKNTEAFF
TRBV28	TRBJ2-4	-	-	TGTGCCAGCAAGGAGTCAGGGCGGAGAAACATTCAGTACTTC	CASKESGRRNIQYF
TRBV29-1	TRBJ2-7	-	few	TGCAGCGTTGCGGACGGGGGCTCTCACTACGAGCAGTACTTC	CSVADGGSHYEQYF
TRBV2	TRBJ2-3	-	-	TGTGCCAGCAGTGTAGGTGCAGATACGCAGTATTTT	CASSVGADTQYF
TRBV19	TRBJ2-5	-	-	TGTGCCAGTAGCCAGGGACATCGTGCGGAGACCCAGTACTTC	CASSQGHRAETQYF
TRBV11-1	TRBJ2-7	TRBD1	-	TGTGCCAGCAGCAACTACCGGGACAGGGGGGTTGAGCAGTACTTC	CASSNYRDRGVEQYF
TRBV4-1	TRBJ2-7	-	-	TGCGCCAGCAGCCAGGGGACGACCTTCTCCTACGAGCAGTACTTC	CASSQGTTFSYEQYF
TRBV4-1	TRBJ2-5	TRBD2	once	TGCGCCAGCAGCCAACGGAAGCGGGGGCAAGAGACCCAGTACTTC	CASSQRKRGQETQYF
TRBV5-4	TRBJ2-1	-	few	TGTGCCAGCAGTCAAGGGAGGTTGGATGAGCAGTTCTTC	CASSQGRLDEQFF
TRBV30	TRBJ1-1	-	-	TGTGCCTGGGACCCGAAAGCTTTCTTT	CAWDPKAFF
TRBV29-1	TRBJ1-5	-	-	TGCAGCGTTGGGAGGCAGAGGGATCAGCCCCAGCATTTT	CSVGRQRDQPQHF
TRBV5-1	TRBJ1-1	-	once	TGCGCCAGCAGCTCGTCCGGGACCTCCTACACTGAAGCTTTCTTT	CASSSSGTSYTEAFF
TRBV29-1	TRBJ1-3	TRBD1	few	TGCAGCGTTGGACAGGGAGGAAACACCATATATTTT	CSVGQGGNTIYF
TRBV5-1	TRBJ1-3	-	few	TGCGCCAGCAGCTTGTCTCCGGGAGCCTTCTCTGGAAACACCATATATTTT	CASSLSPGAFSGNTIYF
TRBV10-3	TRBJ2-1	TRBD1	-	TGTGCCATCAGGGGGGACAGCAACAATGAGCAGTTCTTC	CAIRGDSNNEQFF
TRBV29-1	TRBJ2-2	TRBD1	-	TGCAGCGCCTGCTGGTCGGGACAGTGGGGTTTCTGTGGGGAGCTGTTTTTT	CSACWSGQWGFCGELFF
TRBV29-1	TRBJ2-3	TRBD1	-	TGCAGCGTGGCCAGGGGGCGAACAGATACGCAGTATTTT	CSVARGRTDTQYF
TRBV10-3	TRBJ2-3	TRBD1	-	TGTGCCATCACCCGGGACAGGTTGACAGATACGCAGTATTTT	CAITRDRLTDTQYF
TRBV30	TRBJ1-5	TRBD1	-	TGTGCCTGGAGTGGCGACAGGGGAACACTCAATCAGCCCCAGCATTTT	CAWSGDRGTLNQPQHF
TRBV10-3	TRBJ2-5	-	-	TGTGCCATCAAGAAGGACAGCGAAGAGACCCAGTACTTC	CAIKKDSEETQYF